This TCR beta chain was profiled in a study of CD8+ T cells in alopecia areata. General study findings and limits: Persistence during tofacitinib was seen for many expanded lesional clones in scalp and blood.

Extracted RNA was reverse transcribed, and the resulting cDNA served as sequencing template. Sequenced by immunoSEQ multiplex PCR; TCRdb stores in-frame clones only, minus some. The table records roughly 76,000 clones, 29% of them present only once. About this clone: The antigen remains undetermined.

Indicated treatment: oral pan-JAK inhibitor, 5-10 mg twice daily. The CDR3 is 15 amino acids. Trimming shortened V by 0 bases and J by 0 bases, and 9 bases separated the two germline ends. Germline V gene lookup returns CDR1 GTSNPN and CDR2 SVGIG (reference sequence). Sequences were derived from CD8+ T cells sorted from blood, sampled at week 4, from a patient treated with tofacitinib. The chain employs TRBV30 and TRBJ2-1, with D perhaps TRBD1 (5 bases). The sequence came from a human donor with alopecia areata. The CDR3 DNA sequence: TGTGCCTGGAGTGTACAGGAGAGCTCCTACAATGAGCAGTTCTTC. This translates into CAWSVQESSYNEQFF.